This T cell receptor beta chain was captured in a study of blood T cell repertoires in COVID-19. The overall study: Sites across the United States, Italy and Spain contributed samples from acute and convalescent COVID-19. Sources were T cells, B-cell-depleted T cells, or PBMCs; the material itself was cDNA or gDNA.

CDR1 is MNHEY and CDR2 is SMNVEV in the germline V gene (reference sequence). The CDR3 extends over 15 amino acids. V lost 0 bases, J lost 4 bases, and 10 bases lay in between. In the authors' methods: Estimated nucleated cell counts came from reference gene primer amplification. Assay: immunoSEQ multiplex PCR; the TCRdb copy retains only in-frame clones and omits some. V and J calls and clone size are those listed in that table; D and trimming were worked out from the DNA. The sample contains around 310,000 clones, 88% of which appear only once. The clonotype comes from a woman aged 45-65 years with active or convalescent COVID-19. Specimen: peripheral blood. The chain recombines TRBV27 with TRBJ1-5; D gene ambiguous. CDR3 region: CASSLSPNSNQPQHF. The CDR3 DNA sequence: TGTGCCAGCAGTTTATCCCCTAACAGTAATCAGCCCCAGCATTTT.